This T cell receptor beta chain appears in the sequencing data of a study of PD-1 blockade in classical Hodgkin lymphoma. Remarks on this clone: The antigen is unknown.

The table came from immunoSEQ multiplex PCR; TCRdb's copy has only in-frame clones and leaves some out. The data hold about 17,000 clones, with about four fifths observed a single time. Points from the study as a whole: Some patients started nivolumab under 1 year after ASCT, and they were excluded. Diversity similar to that of newly diagnosed patients was seen at baseline in complete responders. Unlike CD8+ TCR diversity, which did not rise significantly by C4D1, CD4+ TCR diversity did.

Indicated time point: cycle 4 day 1 (C4D1), after 6 weeks of nivolumab. All patients relapsed after autologous stem cell transplantation, and brentuximab vedotin exposure varied. Patients had relapsed/refractory classical Hodgkin lymphoma with complete response, partial response or progressive disease as best response. The receptor was derived from a human donor with classical Hodgkin lymphoma. The sample was peripheral blood mononuclear cells (PBMCs), taken before the fourth cycle of nivolumab.

The CDR3 spells CASSGPKGGQETQYF. The CDR3, as DNA: TGCGCCAGCTCCGGGCCAAAGGGGGGCCAAGAGACCCAGTACTTC. The V gene is TRBV5-1, the J gene TRBJ2-5; D tentatively fits TRBD1 or TRBD2 (6 bases each). The V gene's germline CDR1 is SGHRS and CDR2 YFSETQ. CDR3 size: 15 residues. Trimming took off 7 bases at V and 1 base at J, with 17 bases between the two ends.